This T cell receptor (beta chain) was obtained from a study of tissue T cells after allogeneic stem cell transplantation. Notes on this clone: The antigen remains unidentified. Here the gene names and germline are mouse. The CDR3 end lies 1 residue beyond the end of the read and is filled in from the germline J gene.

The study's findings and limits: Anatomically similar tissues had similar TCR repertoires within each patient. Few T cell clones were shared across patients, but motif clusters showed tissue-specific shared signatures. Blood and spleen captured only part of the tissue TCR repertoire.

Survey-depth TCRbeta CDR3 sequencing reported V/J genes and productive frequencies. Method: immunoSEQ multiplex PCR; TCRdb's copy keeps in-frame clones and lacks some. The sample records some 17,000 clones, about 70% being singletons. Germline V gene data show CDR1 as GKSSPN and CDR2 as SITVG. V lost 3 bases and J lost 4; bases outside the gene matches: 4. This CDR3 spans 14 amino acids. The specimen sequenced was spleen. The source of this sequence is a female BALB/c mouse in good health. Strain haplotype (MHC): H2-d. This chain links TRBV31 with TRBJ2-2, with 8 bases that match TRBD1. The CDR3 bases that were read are TGTGCCTGGAGAGACAGGGGTGGCACCGGGCAGCTCTAC. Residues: CAWRDRGGTGQLY. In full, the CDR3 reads CAWRDRGGTGQLYF. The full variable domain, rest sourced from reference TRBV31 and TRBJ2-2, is AQTIHQWPVAEIKAVGSPLSLGCTIKGKSSPNLYWYWQATGGTLQQLFYSITVGQVESVVQLNLSASRPKDDQFILSTEKLLLSHSGFYLCAWRDRGGTGQLYFGEGSKLTVL.